The 13 T cell receptor beta chains below were found in one sample sequenced in a study of vaccination and CD4 T cells after COVID-19. No antigen has been assigned to these receptors. The study sequenced cultured CD4+ T cell DNA using the Oncomine TCR Beta short-read assay. From cultured CD4+ T cells, genomic DNA was extracted. TCRdb re-derived calls from the PCR reads in MiXCR, one entry per CDR3 protein. The repertoire holds approximately 9,000 distinct CDR3 sequences, with 30% to 45% as singletons. Treatment denoted: roughly 11-day PBMC culture with coronavirus spike peptide pools or control peptides (ViraFEST assay). Investigators obtained the unexposed donor's CD4+ T cells before the COVID-19 pandemic (2011-2018). Sequencing was carried out using CD4+ T cells from blood, cultured in vitro. The receptor source for this set is a human donor in good health.

This clonotype was counted between two and nine times. The chain carries TRBV19 and TRBJ2-5; D gene unclear. The germline gives CDR1 LNHDA, CDR2 SQIVND (reference sequence). The CDR3 sequence is 11 residues long. Trimming took off 4 bases at V and 4 bases at J, with 4 bases between the two ends. The chain's CDR3 is CASSKAETQYF. The CDR3 nucleotides read TGTGCCAGTAGTAAGGCAGAGACCCAGTACTTC.

This rearrangement joins TRBV7-9 to TRBJ1-1; the D is unclear. Trimming removed 2 bases from V and 5 bases from J, with 12 bases in between. The germline gives CDR1 SEHNR, CDR2 FQNEAQ (reference sequence). There are 14 residues in the CDR3. In nucleotides, the CDR3 is TGTGCCAGCAGCTTAAGCAGGATGAGGACTGAAGCTTTCTTT. Its protein product is CASSLSRMRTEAFF.

Worth noting for this clonotype: One end of the junction varies from germline; a read error may be responsible. The chain is built from TRBV15 and TRBJ2-6; TRBD1 or TRBD2 may be the D gene (5 bases each). The CDR3 runs 15 residues. Germline assignment: CDR1 LNHNV and CDR2 YYDKDF (reference sequence). The CDR3 is CATSRDVRGVNVLTF. CDR3 DNA sequence: TGTGCCACCAGCAGGGACGTCCGAGGGGTCAACGTCCTGACTTTC.

This chain uses TRBV10-3 with TRBJ2-1; possibly TRBD2 for D (5 bases). V lost 4 bases to trimming and J lost 7 bases, with 17 bases between them. The germline gives CDR1 ENHRY, CDR2 SYGVKD. The CDR3 is 15 amino acids. This chain's CDR3 is CAISGVTWELNEQFF. CDR3 coding DNA: TGTGCCATCAGTGGAGTGACATGGGAGCTGAATGAGCAGTTCTTC.

The chain employs TRBV6-1 and TRBJ1-2; D is unclear. The length of the CDR3 is 15 residues. Germline V CDR1 and CDR2: MNHNS, SASEGT. V dropped 6 bases and J dropped 0 bases, with 14 bases sitting between them. The CDR3 spells CASSLLTGANYGYTF. CDR3 DNA sequence: TGTGCCAGCAGCCTATTAACTGGAGCTAACTATGGCTACACCTTC.

This clonotype has a handful of counts. This chain joins TRBV6-4 and TRBJ2-2; D perhaps matches TRBD1 (5 bases). CDR3 length: 16 residues. Germline-derived CDR1 and CDR2 are MRHNA and SNTAGT. Trimming took off 3 bases at V and 6 bases at J, with 17 bases between the two ends. CDR3 residues: CASSETVSGKPGELFF. The CDR3 bases are TGTGCCAGCAGTGAGACAGTTTCTGGGAAACCCGGGGAGCTGTTTTTT.

The rearrangement links TRBV2 to TRBJ2-5, with unresolved D. V lost 7 bases and J 2 bases, leaving 11 bases between the germline ends. This CDR3 is 13 amino acids long. Germline V gene lookup returns CDR1 SNHLY and CDR2 FYNNEI. CDR3 protein: CASKYGPQETQYF. The CDR3 coding sequence is TGTGCCAGCAAGTATGGACCGCAAGAGACCCAGTACTTC.

This clonotype was observed a handful of times. CDR3 sequence reads: CASSEWGREETQYF. The CDR3 bases are TGTGCCAGCAGTGAATGGGGCAGGGAAGAGACCCAGTACTTC. The rearrangement uses TRBV6-1 and TRBJ2-5; perhaps TRBD1 as D (5 bases). The V end was cut by 2 bases, the J end by 3 bases, with 10 bases between. The germline V gene has CDR1 MNHNS and CDR2 SASEGT. This CDR3 has 14 residues.

V is TRBV6-1 and J is TRBJ2-2, with 9 bases identical to TRBD1. V was clipped by 4 bases and J by 6 bases; unmatched bases: 9. This CDR3 is 16 amino acids long. Germline lookup yields CDR1 MNHNS and CDR2 SASEGT. The CDR3 reads CASSARGQGTPGELFF. The CDR3 DNA reads as TGTGCCAGCAGTGCCAGGGGACAGGGTACGCCCGGGGAGCTGTTTTTT.

CDR3 in DNA: TGTGCCAGCAGTTACCGCAATCTGGCCGAGCAGTACTTC. Translation: CASSYRNLAEQYF. The chain joins TRBV6-5 to TRBJ2-7; D remains ambiguous. Trimming removed 2 bases at V and 6 bases at J, with 11 bases between. Per the germline V gene, CDR1 is MNHEY and CDR2 is SVGAGI. The CDR3 is 13 amino acids.

This clonotype occurred a few times. This rearrangement joins TRBV7-8 to TRBJ2-7; D might be TRBD1 (6 bases). The CDR3 has 14 amino acids. Germline CDR1 and CDR2: SGHVS and FQNEAQ. V was clipped by 5 bases and J by 1 base, with 12 bases between them. The CDR3, as DNA: TGTGCCAGCAGCGTCCGGGACACATCCTACGAGCAGTACTTC. This encodes CASSVRDTSYEQYF.

V and J are TRBV7-9 and TRBJ2-4, with 7 bases fitting TRBD1. Germline V CDR1 and CDR2: SEHNR, FQNEAQ (reference sequence). The CDR3 totals 15 residues. J gave up 1 base and V 5 bases, and 5 bases lay outside the gene matches. The CDR3 is CASSAKQGAKNIQYF. DNA of the CDR3: TGTGCCAGCAGCGCCAAACAGGGGGCCAAAAACATTCAGTACTTC.

This clonotype turned up a few times. The rearrangement uses TRBV27 and TRBJ2-2, with 7 positions matching TRBD1. The germline gives CDR1 MNHEY, CDR2 SMNVEV (reference sequence). The CDR3 extends over 14 amino acids. J gave up 2 bases and V 6 bases, and 3 bases lay outside the gene matches. CDR3 sequence: CASSRQGNTGELFF. The CDR3 DNA is TGTGCCAGCAGCCGACAGGGAAACACCGGGGAGCTGTTTTTT.